One sample yielded the 20 T cell receptor beta chains listed below, sequenced in a study of T-cell memory formation after mild COVID-19. TCRdb itself ran the 5' RACE reads through MiXCR, one entry per CDR3 protein. The table records about 290,000 distinct CDR3 sequences, around a sixth of them present only once. The sequenced material came from PBMCs or a T cell subset sorted from them (not recorded which). The source is a man aged 18 to 35 who had mild COVID-19 (a few samples of this study predate the infection). Cell type and time point are not known.

The table lists this clonotype with a few counts. The rearrangement links TRBV7-9 to TRBJ1-4; D unresolved. The V end was cut by 1 base, the J end by 5 bases, with 8 bases between. The germline V gene encodes CDR1 SEHNR and CDR2 FQNEAQ (reference sequence). The CDR3 runs 14 residues. CDR3 loop: CASSLGSGNEKLFF. CDR3 DNA sequence: TGTGCCAGCAGCTTAGGTTCGGGGAATGAAAAACTGTTTTTT.

This chain connects TRBV4-3 to TRBJ1-2; D gene ambiguous. V was pared by 6 bases and J by 7 bases, with 9 bases between. Germline CDR1 LGHNA, CDR2 YSLEER. This CDR3 comprises 11 residues. The CDR3 region is CASSYGSGYTF. For the CDR3, the DNA is TGCGCCAGCAGTTACGGGTCTGGCTACACCTTC.

The chain has TRBV4-3 and TRBJ1-4; no firm D call. The CDR3 has 16 amino acids. The germline CDR1 and CDR2 sequences are LGHNA and YSLEER. V gave up 0 bases and J gave up 11 bases, with 19 bases separating them. The DNA of the CDR3 is TGCGCCAGCAGCCAAGAGAGCCGGAGCGTTGCCTACAAACTGTTTTTT. Its translation: CASSQESRSVAYKLFF.

V gene TRBV12-3 or TRBV12-4 combines with J gene TRBJ1-5; D gene uncertain. The ends were cut back, 6 bases at V and 3 bases at J, with 12 bases in the middle. CDR3 length: 14 amino acids. CDR3 coding DNA: TGTGCCAGCAGGGGGAGAAGAATCAATCAGCCCCAGCATTTT. Protein sequence: CASRGRRINQPQHF.

There are many counts of this clonotype. The chain links TRBV18 to TRBJ1-2; 10 bases fit TRBD1. The V gene end was trimmed by 2 bases and the J gene end by 4 bases; junction bases not matched to a gene: 10. Germline CDR1 KGHSH, CDR2 LQKENI. This CDR3 is 17 amino acids long. The CDR3 DNA sequence: TGTGCCAGCTCACCAACCGGGACAGGGGAGAGAAGCTATGGCTACACCTTC. Amino acid sequence: CASSPTGTGERSYGYTF.

This chain connects TRBV20-1 to TRBJ1-2; D not certain. This CDR3 contains 14 residues. Germline assignment: CDR1 DFQATT and CDR2 SNEGSKA (reference sequence). Trimming stripped 1 base from V and 3 bases from J, with 12 bases between. CDR3 coding DNA: TGCAGTGCTAGAGGGGCCCGGGCTGACTATGGCTACACCTTC. Translating gives CSARGARADYGYTF.

V usage is TRBV29-1 and J usage is TRBJ2-3, with 10 nucleotides matching TRBD2. CDR1 and CDR2 from the germline V gene are SQVTM and ANQGSEA. This CDR3 spans 14 amino acids. The ends lost 4 bases at V and 2 bases at J; junction bases unmatched: 3. The DNA for the CDR3 is TGCAGCGTTGCTAGCGGGGGCTACACAGATACGCAGTATTTT. It translates to CSVASGGYTDTQYF.

This clonotype was picked up a small number of times. The rearrangement uses TRBV7-9 and TRBJ1-2; D perhaps matches TRBD1 (5 bases). Germline CDR1 and CDR2: SEHNR and FQNEAQ (reference sequence). V was cut by 5 bases and J by 0 bases, with 16 bases left in between. The CDR3 spans 16 residues. The CDR3 sequence: CASSPGKSASNYGYTF. The CDR3 bases are TGTGCCAGCAGCCCAGGGAAATCAGCTTCTAACTATGGCTACACCTTC.

The chain uses TRBV5-6 and TRBJ1-1; maybe TRBD1 (5 bases). V dropped 3 bases and J dropped 4 bases, with 10 bases sitting between them. The CDR3 totals 13 residues. CDR1 and CDR2 from the germline V gene are SGHDT and YYEEEE. The CDR3 sequence is CASSWGKGTEAFF. CDR3 DNA: TGTGCCAGCAGCTGGGGGAAGGGCACTGAAGCTTTCTTT.

The chain joins TRBV11-2 to TRBJ2-3; 11 nucleotides match TRBD2. V shed 5 bases and J 8 bases; nucleotides not matched to a gene: 15. The CDR3 consists of 17 residues. CDR1 and CDR2 (germline): SGHAT, FQNNGV. CDR3 protein: CASSPPPASGGPGTQYF. The CDR3 DNA is TGTGCCAGCAGCCCACCCCCGGCTAGCGGGGGGCCCGGTACGCAGTATTTT.

The chain carries TRBV4-1 and TRBJ2-1; TRBD2 matches 12 bases. Germline CDR1 MGHRA, CDR2 YSYEKL. The CDR3 is 15 residues long. Trimming took 3 bases from V and 6 from J; bases not matched to a gene: 3. For the CDR3, the DNA is TGCGCCAGCAGCCAGCTACTAGCGGGGGGCAATGAGCAGTTCTTC. This translates into CASSQLLAGGNEQFF.

This chain connects TRBV27 to TRBJ1-2, with no clear D. The germline V and J ends were trimmed by 8 bases and 5 bases, with 24 bases remaining between them. Germline V CDR1 and CDR2: MNHEY, SMNVEV (reference sequence). CDR3 length: 16 amino acids. CDR3 bases: TGTGCCAGCGGCCCAACCCTGGCACGGGCTAGGTATGGCTACACCTTC. Encoded protein: CASGPTLARARYGYTF.

The chain has TRBV4-3 and TRBJ2-3, with 13 bases lining up with TRBD2. From germline, CDR1 is LGHNA and CDR2 YSLEER. V lost 4 bases, J lost 4 bases, and 5 bases stayed unmatched. The CDR3 covers 16 residues. As DNA, the CDR3 is TGCGCCAGCAGCCCCGAACTAGCGGGGGGGCCAGATACGCAGTATTTT. It encodes CASSPELAGGPDTQYF.

The table lists this clonotype with a few counts. The chain couples TRBV12-3 or TRBV12-4 to TRBJ2-7; no firm D call. The CDR3 length is 11 residues. V was clipped by 5 bases and J by 9 bases, with 11 bases between them. CDR3 residues: CASSPDRAQYF. CDR3 sequence (DNA): TGTGCCAGCAGTCCGGATAGGGCGCAGTACTTC.

The chain has TRBV6-1 and TRBJ1-2; 11 nucleotides align to TRBD1. Germline V CDR1 and CDR2: MNHNS, SASEGT. This CDR3 is 18 amino acids long. V lost 10 bases to trimming and J lost 5 bases; unmatched junction nucleotides: 21. For the CDR3, the DNA is TGTGCCACACAACACTCCCGGGACAGGGGGATGGTCGTATATGGCTACACCTTC. As protein: CATQHSRDRGMVVYGYTF.

This clonotype appeared a few times. This chain uses TRBV27 with TRBJ2-3, with D tentatively TRBD1 or TRBD2 (6 bases each). CDR1 is MNHEY and CDR2 is SMNVEV in the germline V gene (reference sequence). This CDR3 contains 16 residues. V gave up 2 bases and J gave up 2 bases, with 14 bases separating them. CDR3 DNA sequence: TGTGCCAGCAGTTTAATGGGGGGACAAATCACAGATACGCAGTATTTT. Its protein product is CASSLMGGQITDTQYF.

The CDR3, as DNA: TGTGCCAGCAGTCCACTAGCGGGGATGACTTTGGGGGATACGCAGTATTTT. Encoded protein: CASSPLAGMTLGDTQYF. The rearrangement uses TRBV2 and TRBJ2-3; 10 nucleotides agree with TRBD2. The V and J ends lost 5 bases and 6 bases, in that order; junction bases with no gene match: 14. The V gene's germline CDR1 is SNHLY and CDR2 FYNNEI. CDR3 length: 17 residues.

This clonotype was seen at least ten times. The chain recombines TRBV20-1 with TRBJ2-2, with 8 bases fitting TRBD2. Germline CDR1 DFQATT, CDR2 SNEGSKA (reference sequence). The V segment lost 3 bases and the J segment 5 bases; nucleotides outside the gene matches: 5. The CDR3 runs to 14 residues. CDR3 DNA sequence: TGCAGTGCTAGGGCAAGCGGGGGAACCGGGGAGCTGTTTTTT. Translating gives CSARASGGTGELFF.

This clonotype turned up a few times. This chain links TRBV7-3 with TRBJ1-5; D is undetermined. CDR3 size: 17 residues. V gave up 6 bases and J gave up 12 bases, with 30 bases separating them. CDR1 and CDR2 (germline): SGHTA, FQGTGA. The CDR3 spells CASRPILRHSRWCIQHF. CDR3 DNA: TGTGCCAGCAGACCCATTCTTCGACACTCCCGTTGGTGTATCCAGCATTTT. Full variable domain (missing parts from reference TRBV7-3 and TRBJ1-5): GAGVSQTPSNKVTEKGKYVELRCDPISGHTALYWYRQSLGQGPEFLIYFQGTGAADDSGLPNDRFFAVRPEGSVSTLKIQRTERGDSAVYLCASRPILRHSRWCIQHFGDGTRLSIL.

The V and J genes are TRBV5-1 and TRBJ1-6; possible D gene TRBD1, 5 bases. Germline lookup yields CDR1 SGHRS and CDR2 YFSETQ. The germline V and J ends were trimmed by 0 bases and 0 bases, with 19 bases remaining between them. This CDR3 contains 20 residues. Here the CDR3 reads CASSLDPGPGLSSYNSPLHF. CDR3 nucleotides: TGCGCCAGCAGCTTGGATCCGGGACCAGGGTTAAGCTCCTATAATTCACCCCTCCACTTT.